One sample yielded the 8 T cell receptor beta chains listed below, sequenced in a study of T cell repertoires in cytomegalovirus infection (dated by TCRdb to the late 2010s). Sequenced using an Illumina HiSeq 1500. The raw public data were reprocessed by TCRdb itself: fastp quality trimming at Q25, MiXCR clonotype calling, in-frame beta chains only. Every entry covers one CDR3 protein and lists the most common genes and DNA from its rows. The sample records hundreds of thousands of distinct CDR3 sequences, less than 20% of which are singletons. Roughly 8.7% of the sample belongs to the ten largest clones. Sequencing was carried out using PBMCs. Receptors originate from a human donor in good health (CMV status not recorded). Some clones in this sample may be carry-over from other donors' samples.

This clonotype was seen at least ten times. V usage is TRBV4-2 and J usage is TRBJ2-5, with TRBD2 matching 13 bases. The CDR3 extends over 18 amino acids. Germline values: CDR1 LGHNA, CDR2 YNFKEQ. The V segment lost 0 bases and the J segment 2 bases; nucleotides outside the gene matches: 6. CDR3 loop: CASSQDLLAGGGQETQYF. The CDR3 nucleotides read TGTGCCAGCAGCCAAGATCTACTAGCGGGGGGGGGGCAAGAGACCCAGTACTTC.

The J gene is TRBJ2-7, the V gene TRBV7-2; 7 bases are shared with TRBD2. The CDR3 length is 14 residues. CDR1 SGHTA and CDR2 FQGNSA come from the germline V gene. V shed 0 bases and J 6 bases; nucleotides not matched to a gene: 5. The CDR3 DNA is TGTGCCAGCAGCTTAGCGGGGGGGGACTGCGAGCAGTACTTC. As protein: CASSLAGGDCEQYF.

The table lists this clonotype with a few counts. The rearrangement joins TRBV5-1 to TRBJ1-1, with D unresolved. V lost 0 bases and J 0 bases, leaving 12 bases between the germline ends. The CDR3 covers 16 residues. Germline values: CDR1 SGHRS, CDR2 YFSETQ. The CDR3 reads CASSLGAGGLNTEAFF. The DNA of the CDR3 is TGCGCCAGCAGCTTGGGGGCGGGAGGATTGAACACTGAAGCTTTCTTT.

This clonotype has only a few counts. A read error may explain this, as a much larger clone is one base away. The chain is built from TRBV11-2 and TRBJ2-5, with D hard to call. The CDR3 is 13 amino acids. V was trimmed by 3 bases and J by 0 bases, leaving 5 bases between them. Looked up from germline, CDR1 is SGHAT and CDR2 is FQNNGV. This CDR3 reads CASSFTYQETQYF. The CDR3 nucleotides are TGTGCCAGCAGCTTTACCTACCAAGAGACCCAGTACTTC. Full variable domain (remainder filled in from reference TRBV11-2 and TRBJ2-5): EAGVAQSPRYKIIEKRQSVAFWCNPISGHATLYWYQQILGQGPKLLIQFQNNGVVDDSQLPKDRFSAERLKGVDSTLKIQPAKLEDSAVYLCASSFTYQETQYFGPGTRLLVL.

This clonotype was counted between two and nine times. The chain carries TRBV20-1 and TRBJ1-4; 8 positions agree with TRBD1. The CDR3 totals 17 residues. The germline gives CDR1 DFQATT, CDR2 SNEGSKA (reference sequence). V shed 0 bases, J shed 8 bases, and the junction held 14 bases outside the gene matches. In DNA form, the CDR3 reads TGCAGTGCTAGAGACATGGGTGGAGGACAGGGAGGCGAAAAACTGTTTTTT. Protein product: CSARDMGGGQGGEKLFF.

This clonotype was seen at least ten times. This rearrangement joins TRBV19 to TRBJ1-5, with D hard to call. Germline assignment: CDR1 LNHDA and CDR2 SQIVND (reference sequence). CDR3 length: 13 residues. Trimming took off 3 bases at V and 9 bases at J, with 12 bases between the two ends. DNA of the CDR3: TGTGCCAGTAGTATGACATCCAAAGGGCCCCAGCATTTT. As protein: CASSMTSKGPQHF.

The table lists this clonotype with many counts. This chain links TRBV7-2 with TRBJ2-5; 11 bases are shared with TRBD2. V dropped 7 bases and J dropped 1; count of bases not matched to a gene: 5. CDR3 length: 15 residues. The germline V gene encodes CDR1 SGHTA and CDR2 FQGNSA. In DNA form, the CDR3 reads TGTGCCAGCATAGCGGGAGGGGGGGCCCAAGAGACCCAGTACTTC. This encodes CASIAGGGAQETQYF.

In its sample, this clonotype was seen a few times. The chain has TRBV7-8 and TRBJ1-4; D remains unclear. Trimming shortened V by 5 bases and J by 0 bases, and 10 bases separated the two germline ends. The length of the CDR3 is 15 residues. Germline V lookup: CDR1 SGHVS, CDR2 FQNEAQ. The chain's CDR3 is CASSDRRTTNEKLFF. CDR3 nucleotides: TGTGCCAGCAGCGACCGACGGACAACTAATGAAAAACTGTTTTTT.